One and the same sample provided the 30 T cell receptor beta chains below, sequenced in a study of blood T cell repertoires in COVID-19. Sequencing was performed with immunoSEQ multiplex PCR; in TCRdb, only in-frame clones are kept and a portion is missing. The sample contains 150,000 to 180,000 clones, roughly four fifths of which appear only once. The sequenced material came from peripheral blood. The receptors were sampled from an older woman with COVID-19, enrolled during active disease.

V usage is TRBV7-9 and J usage is TRBJ2-1; 7 nucleotides agree with TRBD2. Germline V CDR1 and CDR2: SEHNR, FQNEAQ (reference sequence). Trimming cost V 5 bases and J 4 bases; bases outside gene matches: 2. This CDR3 region has 13 residues. The CDR3 bases are TGTGCCAGCAGCATGGGACTATACAATGAGCAGTTCTTC. It specifies CASSMGLYNEQFF.

Comments on this clone: Other nucleotide sequences in the sample specify the same CDR3. The V and J genes are TRBV6-5 and TRBJ2-1; 7 bases are shared with TRBD2. J was trimmed by 4 bases and V by 0 bases; bases with no gene match: 3. This CDR3 is built from 15 residues. CDR1 and CDR2 (germline): MNHEY, SVGAGI. CDR3 protein: CASSYSGTTYNEQFF. The CDR3 DNA reads as TGTGCCAGCAGTTACTCGGGGACTACTTACAATGAGCAGTTCTTC.

This clone appeared once. The chain combines TRBV19 with TRBJ2-5; D is unresolved. The germline V gene encodes CDR1 LNHDA and CDR2 SQIVND (reference sequence). This CDR3 contains 12 residues. Trimming cost V 2 bases and J 3 bases, with 4 bases left between them. The CDR3 DNA is TGTGCCAGTAGTATAAGCGAAGAGACCCAGTACTTC. Translated: CASSISEETQYF.

The genes are TRBV18 and TRBJ1-5, with D possibly being TRBD1 (6 bases). V was shortened by 6 bases and J by 4 bases, with 13 bases between the two germline ends. In germline, CDR1 is KGHSH, CDR2 LQKENI. This CDR3 is 14 amino acids long. DNA of the CDR3: TGTGCCAGCTCCCCTGGACAGCCTAATCAGCCCCAGCATTTT. Amino acid sequence: CASSPGQPNQPQHF.

The rearrangement joins TRBV7-9 to TRBJ2-1; 9 nucleotides align to TRBD1. CDR3 length: 15 residues. The ends lost 5 bases at V and 4 bases at J; junction bases unmatched: 6. From germline, CDR1 is SEHNR and CDR2 FQNEAQ (reference sequence). CDR3 DNA: TGTGCCAGCAGCCGTGGGACAGGGACATACAATGAGCAGTTCTTC. Its translation: CASSRGTGTYNEQFF.

The V and J genes are TRBV18 and TRBJ2-2; no definite D call. V lost 2 bases and J 0 bases, leaving 4 bases between the germline ends. In germline, CDR1 is KGHSH, CDR2 LQKENI. The CDR3 runs 14 residues. In nucleotides, the CDR3 is TGTGCCAGCTCACCAGAGGCGAACACCGGGGAGCTGTTTTTT. Amino acid sequence: CASSPEANTGELFF.

The gene calls are TRBV11-3 and TRBJ2-2; TRBD1 agrees at 9 bases. The V segment lost 5 bases and the J segment 5 bases; nucleotides outside the gene matches: 6. The CDR3 is 15 residues long. CDR1 and CDR2 from the germline V gene are SGHNT and YENEEA. CDR3: CASSPGQGRTGELFF. In DNA, the CDR3 is TGTGCCAGCAGCCCAGGACAGGGGAGGACCGGGGAGCTGTTTTTT.

V is TRBV9 and J is TRBJ1-6, with TRBD1 identical over 11 bases. The CDR3 runs 18 residues. The germline CDR1 and CDR2 sequences are SGDLS and YYNGEE. The V and J ends lost 0 bases and 1 base, in that order; junction bases with no gene match: 3. CDR3: CASSVGDRGSSYNSPLHF. For the CDR3, the DNA is TGTGCCAGCAGCGTAGGGGACAGGGGGAGTTCCTATAATTCACCCCTCCACTTT. Full variable domain (remainder filled in from reference TRBV9 and TRBJ1-6): DSGVTQTPKHLITATGQRVTLRCSPRSGDLSVYWYQQSLDQGLQFLIQYYNGEERAKGNILERFSAQQFPDLHSELNLSSLELGDSALYFCASSVGDRGSSYNSPLHFGNGTRLTVT.

The V gene is TRBV5-1, the J gene TRBJ2-1; 7 positions agree with TRBD1. Trimming cost V 3 bases and J 4 bases; bases outside gene matches: 7. Per germline, CDR1 SGHRS and CDR2 YFSETQ. The length of the CDR3 is 15 residues. Written as DNA, the CDR3 is TGCGCCAGCAGCTACTCGGGACAGAGGTACAATGAGCAGTTCTTC. Amino acid sequence: CASSYSGQRYNEQFF.

The rearrangement joins TRBV24-1 to TRBJ1-5; tentative D call: TRBD1 (6 bases). V dropped 4 bases and J dropped 3 bases, with 12 bases sitting between them. CDR3 length: 15 residues. Germline CDR1 is KGHDR and CDR2 is SFDVKD. The DNA of the CDR3 is TGTGCCACCAGTGACTTGACAGGTTACAATCAGCCCCAGCATTTT. Its protein is CATSDLTGYNQPQHF.

This clone was recorded only once. The same CDR3 also results from other DNA sequences found in this sample. The chain recombines TRBV18 with TRBJ1-5; 11 positions match TRBD1. CDR1 and CDR2 (germline): KGHSH, LQKENI. The CDR3 contains 16 residues. The trim removed 3 bases at V and 7 bases at J, leaving 8 bases unmatched. The CDR3 nucleotides are TGTGCCAGCTCACCGCCGGGACAGGGGGGTAACCAGCCCCAGCATTTT. It specifies CASSPPGQGGNQPQHF.

This chain joins TRBV3-1 (or the pseudogene TRBV3-2) and TRBJ1-5, with D possibly being TRBD1 (5 bases). This CDR3 has 14 residues. Per the germline V gene, CDR1 is LGHDT and CDR2 is YNNKEL (reference sequence). The ends were cut back, 6 bases at V and 3 bases at J, with 12 bases in the middle. CDR3 sequence: CASRQAGDNQPQHF. CDR3 bases: TGTGCCAGCAGGCAGGCGGGGGACAATCAGCCCCAGCATTTT.

In this sample, this clone turned up once. The genes are TRBV5-1 and TRBJ1-4, with D tentatively TRBD1 (5 bases). This CDR3 has 15 residues. V lost 0 bases and J lost 6, with 12 bases in between. CDR1 and CDR2 from the germline V gene are SGHRS and YFSETQ. CDR3: CASSLGPLRDEKLFF. The CDR3 DNA reads as TGCGCCAGCAGCTTGGGGCCCCTCAGGGATGAAAAACTGTTTTTT.

V is TRBV10-3 and J is TRBJ1-1; 7 bases align to TRBD1. This CDR3 is built from 14 residues. The junction had 7 bases not matched to a gene; V was cut back by 4 bases and J by 5 bases. Germline CDR1 ENHRY, CDR2 SYGVKD. CDR3 in DNA: TGTGCCATCAGTGGAGTCCAGGGGGGTACTGAAGCTTTCTTT. This translates into CAISGVQGGTEAFF.

V and J are TRBV6-5 and TRBJ2-6, with 7 bases that match TRBD1. With V trimmed by 2 bases and J by 3 bases, 1 base remained unmatched. Germline V gives CDR1 MNHEY, CDR2 SVGAGI. The CDR3 is 15 amino acids. The CDR3 nucleotides read TGTGCCAGCAGTTACCAGGGGGATGGGGCCAACGTCCTGACTTTC. The encoded protein is CASSYQGDGANVLTF.

The chain has TRBV5-1 and TRBJ1-2, with 7 bases fitting TRBD1. V lost 0 bases, J lost 3 bases, and 5 bases stayed unmatched. The germline CDR1 and CDR2 sequences are SGHRS and YFSETQ. The CDR3 consists of 15 residues. In DNA, the CDR3 is TGCGCCAGCAGCTTGGTCTCAGGGGGAGACTATGGCTACACCTTC. Encoded protein: CASSLVSGGDYGYTF. Drawing the rest from reference TRBV5-1 and TRBJ1-2, the complete variable domain is KAGVTQTPRYLIKTRGQQVTLSCSPISGHRSVSWYQQTPGQGLQFLFEYFSETQRNKGNFPGRFSGRQFSNSRSEMNVSTLELGDSALYLCASSLVSGGDYGYTFGSGTRLTVV.

The chain couples TRBV2 to TRBJ2-5; D is perhaps TRBD2 (5 bases). Germline CDR1 SNHLY, CDR2 FYNNEI. Deletions cut 6 bases from V and 7 bases from J, with 24 bases between. This CDR3 spans 16 amino acids. In DNA form, the CDR3 reads TGTGCCAGCAGCCTTTCGTATTTTGGCGGGCGCGGGACCCAGTACTTC. Protein: CASSLSYFGGRGTQYF.

The rearrangement links TRBV5-1 to TRBJ2-5; D unclear. V was trimmed by 0 bases and J by 2 bases, leaving 11 bases between them. This CDR3 spans 15 amino acids. Germline CDR1 SGHRS, CDR2 YFSETQ. The CDR3 loop reads CASSLADIPQETQYF. DNA of the CDR3: TGCGCCAGCAGCTTGGCCGACATACCACAAGAGACCCAGTACTTC.

CDR3 in amino acids: CAIASGTGVNEQFF. CDR3 DNA: TGTGCCATCGCGTCCGGGACAGGGGTCAATGAGCAGTTCTTC. The chain recombines TRBV6-5 with TRBJ2-1, with 10 nucleotides matching TRBD1. Germline V gene data show CDR1 as MNHEY and CDR2 as SVGAGI. This CDR3 has 14 amino acids. V lost 10 bases to trimming and J lost 6 bases; unmatched junction nucleotides: 9.

The genes are TRBV6-1 and TRBJ1-5; D is ambiguous. V dropped 0 bases and J dropped 6 bases, with 6 bases sitting between them. The CDR3 consists of 13 residues. Germline assignment: CDR1 MNHNS and CDR2 SASEGT. The CDR3 nucleotides read TGTGCCAGCAGTGAAGCGGCAGGTCAGCCCCAGCATTTT. Residues: CASSEAAGQPQHF.

This rearrangement joins TRBV5-1 to TRBJ1-4, with D perhaps matching TRBD1 (5 bases). Deletions cut 3 bases from V and 5 bases from J, with 11 bases between. CDR1 and CDR2 from the germline V gene are SGHRS and YFSETQ. This CDR3 region has 14 residues. This chain's CDR3 is CASSSGPQNEKLFF. The CDR3 bases are TGCGCCAGCAGCTCAGGGCCCCAAAATGAAAAACTGTTTTTT.

V gene TRBV9 combines with J gene TRBJ1-2, with D possibly TRBD1 on 5 matching bases. CDR1 is SGDLS, CDR2 YYNGEE, per germline. Trimming pared 4 bases from V and 8 bases from J, leaving 18 bases between. This CDR3 is 14 amino acids long. The DNA for the CDR3 is TGTGCCAGCAGCCCGGGAGGGGCCGGTCACGGCTACACCTTC. It encodes CASSPGGAGHGYTF.

This chain uses TRBV5-4 with TRBJ2-1; D call uncertain. This CDR3 region has 13 residues. Germline CDR1 is SGHNT and CDR2 is YYREEE (reference sequence). Deletions cut 2 bases from V and 6 bases from J, with 9 bases between. CDR3 DNA: TGTGCCAGCAGCTTTAGTATCATCAATGAGCAGTTCTTC. Translating gives CASSFSIINEQFF.

The gene calls are TRBV25-1 and TRBJ1-1; D is unclear. This CDR3 comprises 13 residues. Germline V gene sequence: CDR1 MGHDK, CDR2 SYGVNS. The ends were cut back, 1 base at V and 5 bases at J, with 8 bases in the middle. Here the CDR3 DNA reads TGTGCCAGCAGTGAATCTGTTCGGACTGAAGCTTTCTTT. It encodes CASSESVRTEAFF. Together with reference TRBV25-1 and TRBJ1-1, the CDR3 gives the full variable domain: EADIYQTPRYLVIGTGKKITLECSQTMGHDKMYWYQQDPGMELHLIHYSYGVNSTEKGDLSSESTVSRIRTEHFPLTLESARPSHTSQYLCASSESVRTEAFFGQGTRLTVV.

This chain joins TRBV4-1 and TRBJ2-2; TRBD1 matches 8 bases. This CDR3 has 16 residues. With V trimmed by 6 bases and J by 1 base, 7 bases remained unmatched. Germline lookup yields CDR1 MGHRA and CDR2 YSYEKL. The chain's CDR3 is CASSRTGGWNTGELFF. The CDR3 nucleotides read TGCGCCAGCAGTCGTACAGGGGGGTGGAACACCGGGGAGCTGTTTTTT.

This clone was detected only a few times. The chain has TRBV20-1 and TRBJ1-1, with D maybe TRBD1 (6 bases). CDR1 and CDR2 from the germline V gene are DFQATT and SNEGSKA (reference sequence). V gave up 4 bases and J gave up 11 bases, with 14 bases separating them. The CDR3 loop spans 11 amino acids. The DNA of the CDR3 is TGCAGTGCTACGGGGGGCACGGTGGCTTTCTTT. Protein sequence: CSATGGTVAFF.

The chain recombines TRBV4-2 with TRBJ1-2; 7 nucleotides align to TRBD1. This CDR3 region has 15 residues. Germline-derived CDR1 and CDR2 are LGHNA and YNFKEQ. The ends lost 1 base at V and 4 bases at J; junction bases unmatched: 6. In DNA form, the CDR3 reads TGTGCCAGCAGCCAAGCTGCGCAGGGGGGCTATGGCTACACCTTC. The encoded protein is CASSQAAQGGYGYTF.

The rearrangement links TRBV25-1 to TRBJ2-5; D may be TRBD2 (5 bases). CDR3 size: 13 residues. Trimming took 5 bases from V and 2 from J, leaving 9 bases between them. CDR1 and CDR2 (germline): MGHDK, SYGVNS. This CDR3 reads CASSRGLQETQYF. The CDR3 nucleotides read TGTGCCAGCAGTCGGGGTCTGCAAGAGACCCAGTACTTC.

This chain joins TRBV25-1 and TRBJ2-7; 14 bases agree with TRBD2. V gave up 6 bases and J gave up 2 bases; unmatched junction bases: 0. This CDR3 has 14 residues. Germline V gives CDR1 MGHDK, CDR2 SYGVNS. Written as DNA, the CDR3 is TGTGCCAGCAGGGGACTAGCGGGGGCCTACGAGCAGTACTTC. It codes for CASRGLAGAYEQYF.

The chain carries TRBV14 and TRBJ1-3; D unclear. From germline, CDR1 is SGHDN and CDR2 FVKESK. The ends were cut back, 1 base at V and 3 bases at J, with 13 bases in the middle. The CDR3 contains 16 residues. The CDR3 DNA reads TGTGCCAGCAGCCAAGTCCAAGGGAGTTATGGAAACACCATATATTTT. It yields the protein CASSQVQGSYGNTIYF.